The next 10 T cell receptor beta chains were all read from a single sample in a study of shared clonotypes between healthy human individuals. TCRdb's table, derived via immunoSEQ multiplex PCR, lists solely in-frame clones and lacks some. The data show roughly 2.2 million clones, approximately 95% seen once. The specimen was naive CD4+ T cells from PBMCs. Subset meaning: CD45RA+ positively selected. Receptors were obtained from a man aged 18 to 29 in good health. Some clones in this sample may be carry-over from other donors' samples.

The rearrangement joins TRBV27 to TRBJ2-3; D is perhaps TRBD1 or TRBD2 (5 bases each). The length of the CDR3 is 18 residues. Germline lookup yields CDR1 MNHEY and CDR2 SMNVEV (reference sequence). V was trimmed by 6 bases and J by 1 base, leaving 23 bases between them. As DNA, the CDR3 is TGTGCCAGCAGGAACCCTCTGGGCAGGGTGAGGGGCACAGATACGCAGTATTTT. It codes for CASRNPLGRVRGTDTQYF.

The chain is built from TRBV10-3 and TRBJ1-1; no clear D gene. The V gene's germline CDR1 is ENHRY and CDR2 SYGVKD. The CDR3 runs to 13 residues. Trimming left V 10 bases short and J 1 base short, with 13 bases between. The CDR3 DNA reads TGTGCCACCAAGACTCCTCAGAACACTGAAGCTTTCTTT. Its translation is CATKTPQNTEAFF.

Here the CDR3 reads CAWSRQGSEKLFF. As DNA, the CDR3 is TGTGCCTGGAGTAGGCAGGGGTCTGAAAAACTGTTTTTT. The V call is TRBV30, the J call TRBJ1-4, with a weak D call TRBD1 (6 bases). Germline lookup yields CDR1 GTSNPN and CDR2 SVGIG (reference sequence). This CDR3 is built from 13 residues. Trimming cost V 2 bases and J 7 bases, with 11 bases left between them.

The chain couples TRBV19 to TRBJ1-1; 9 bases are a match to TRBD1. The length of the CDR3 is 14 residues. J was trimmed by 6 bases and V by 6 bases; bases with no gene match: 8. The germline V gene has CDR1 LNHDA and CDR2 SQIVND (reference sequence). In nucleotides, the CDR3 is TGTGCCAGTAGGGACAGGGGACGAGGGCCTGAAGCTTTCTTT. Amino acids: CASRDRGRGPEAFF.

The chain has TRBV19 and TRBJ2-5; 9 bases align to TRBD2. The CDR3 consists of 14 residues. In germline, CDR1 is LNHDA, CDR2 SQIVND (reference sequence). V dropped 6 bases and J dropped 7; count of bases not matched to a gene: 9. The CDR3 DNA is TGTGCCAGTAGCCCCGGGACTAGCTTTGCGACCCAGTACTTC. Protein: CASSPGTSFATQYF.

A note on this clone: Other nucleotide sequences in the sample specify the same CDR3. CDR3 residues: CASSERPGSSYEQYF. The CDR3 bases are TGTGCCAGCAGTGAACGGCCAGGGAGCTCCTACGAGCAGTACTTC. The rearrangement joins TRBV6-1 to TRBJ2-7; either TRBD1 or TRBD2 may fit D (5 bases each). V was shortened by 2 bases and J by 0 bases, with 11 bases between the two germline ends. CDR1 MNHNS and CDR2 SASEGT come from the germline V gene. The CDR3 is 15 residues long.

The chain is built from TRBV5-4 and TRBJ2-7; weak D call: TRBD1 (5 bases). Germline V gives CDR1 SGHNT, CDR2 YYREEE (reference sequence). CDR3 length equals 15 residues. The germline V and J ends were trimmed by 0 bases and 6 bases, with 16 bases remaining between them. Here the CDR3 DNA reads TGTGCCAGCAGCTTGGCCTTGCAGGGTAGGGTCGAGCAGTACTTC. Translation: CASSLALQGRVEQYF.

This clone was detected only once. The chain is built from TRBV28 and TRBJ1-2; tentatively, D is TRBD1 (5 bases). The germline gives CDR1 MDHEN, CDR2 SYDVKM. The CDR3 length is 14 residues. Deletions cut 6 bases from V and 4 bases from J, with 15 bases between. The CDR3 here is CASRTLQDPYGYTF. The CDR3 DNA is TGTGCCAGCAGAACTCTACAGGATCCCTATGGCTACACCTTC.

The CDR3 DNA is TGTGCCAGCAGCCCCTTGTGGGGGTCCGCTGAAGCTTTCTTT. Its translation is CASSPLWGSAEAFF. This chain links TRBV11-2 with TRBJ1-1, with a tentative D call TRBD1 (5 bases). Germline-derived CDR1 and CDR2 are SGHAT and FQNNGV. V was cut by 5 bases and J by 6 bases, with 16 bases left in between. The CDR3 spans 14 residues.

V and J are TRBV19 and TRBJ1-1; 7 bases are a match to TRBD1. CDR1 is LNHDA and CDR2 is SQIVND in the germline V gene (reference sequence). The CDR3 length is 13 residues. The J segment lost 3 bases and the V segment lost 6 bases, leaving 4 bases of the junction unmatched. The DNA of the CDR3 is TGTGCCAGTAGGTTGACAGGGCACACTGAAGCTTTCTTT. Protein sequence: CASRLTGHTEAFF. Drawing the rest from reference TRBV19 and TRBJ1-1, the complete variable domain is DGGITQSPKYLFRKEGQNVTLSCEQNLNHDAMYWYRQDPGQGLRLIYYSQIVNDFQKGDIAEGYSVSREKKESFPLTVTSAQKNPTAFYLCASRLTGHTEAFFGQGTRLTVV.